This paragraph reports one TCR beta chain. It has no known antigen specificity. No base-level quality is on record; no much larger clone is a single base apart. Sample time point, as interpreted from the label and publication: patch test 1, 2 weeks after DPC sensitization. The treatment or condition tag for this specimen amounts to: therapeutic diphenylcyclopropenone sensitization with weekly scalp DPC. Blood at each patch-test visit was drawn before the patch test was applied. Patients were eligible if aged 18 to 70, diagnosed with alopecia and judged suitable for DPC therapy, and pregnant patients were excluded. Total RNA was isolated from unfractionated whole blood collected in Tempus Blood RNA tubes. Library creation used RACE. Data came from a NextSeq 500. During library preparation, unique molecular identifiers were attached to individual cDNA molecules so that TCRs could be counted quantitatively and reproducibly. From each blood RNA sample, both TCR alpha and TCR beta chains were sequenced. As for the original processing: A median of about 87,000 TCRs per sample was observed, with a range of roughly 20,000 to 750,000. The Decombinator software suite was used to annotate the V, J and CDR3 of the TCR reads. For PS versus PT1 abundance plots, all samples were subsampled to the same number of TCRs (28,000). Expanded TCRs were defined as absent before sensitization and observed at least eight times at the 2-week time point. The raw public reads went through TCRdb reprocessing: fastp at Q25, MiXCR clone calling, in-frame beta chains kept. One record per CDR3 amino acid sequence lists the most common genes and DNA. The V and J calls and clone size come from TCRdb's table, not from the authors' own analysis. The sample profile shows roughly 380,000 distinct CDR3 sequences; 4% to 5.5% of them were found once. The ten largest clones add up to 2% to 2.5% of the sample.

This sample is drawn from a study of human T cells and chemical hapten exposure (dated by TCRdb to the early 2020s). About the full investigation: For sensitization, 2% DPC in acetone was applied to a roughly 2 cm by roughly 2 cm area of upper inner arm skin. Patch testing was performed on the upper back with Finn chambers containing 0.01% DPC, and the patch tests were scored after 6 days according to International Contact Dermatitis Research Group standards. Weekly therapeutic DPC doses were additionally applied to the scalp of patients throughout the roughly 26-week study period. The libraries were sequenced as a pool, and the TCR yield per sample differed mostly because of small variations in library volumes within the pool. Most of the patients in the cohort were female, and the cohort covered alopecia areata with under or over 50% scalp involvement, alopecia totalis and alopecia universalis. In alopecia patients, the study followed how the peripheral blood TCR repertoire changed in vivo over primary and secondary sensitization to diphenylcyclopropenone (DPC), a hapten. About 30 alopecia patients provided blood for TCR sequencing at one to four time points (pre-sensitization, 2, 6 and 24 weeks). Blood was sampled from patients pre-sensitization (week 0) and at 2, 6 and about 24 weeks after DPC sensitization. The investigation overall reported the following: DPC sensitization did not change how many TCRs were above 1 in 1000 frequency, and no evidence was found of alterations in global repertoire structure. The number of PT1 expanded TCRs positively correlated with patch test score, significant at thresholds 8, 16 and 32 but not 4. After repeated subsampling, changes were observed in the strength of the expansion versus patch-test correlation and in the threshold at which the correlation became significant. Because all patients had alopecia, a presumed autoimmune disease, the immune response of the patients might differ from that of healthy individuals. Compared with pre-sensitization or healthy control sets, expanded TCRs formed significantly more large CDR3 similarity clusters, which is consistent with antigen-driven responses.

V is shortened by 12 bases, J by 6 bases, and the region joining them spans 21 bases. The CDR3 spans 14 residues, from the cysteine through the phenylalanine. The only DNA kept is the CDR3, 42 bases in frame from the first base. CDR1 and CDR2, per the germline V gene, are KGHDR and SFDVKD. The chain employs TRBV24-1 and TRBJ2-3, with the D gene not clear enough to name. The sequencing used whole blood, collected in connection with sensitization to the hapten diphenylcyclopropenone (DPC). This receptor was identified in a woman between 45 and 65 years old with alopecia areata. Some clones in this sample may be carry-over from other donors' samples. The CDR3 in this case is CAPSWGRMVDTQYF. The DNA is as follows: TGTGCCCCGTCGTGGGGTCGAATGGTGGATACGCAGTATTTT.